The 10 T cell receptor beta chains below all came from one sample that was sequenced in a study of blood T cell repertoires in COVID-19. TCRdb's copy holds only in-frame clones and misses some; the assay was immunoSEQ multiplex PCR. Of roughly 39,000 clones listed, around 79% are singletons. The sequencing sample was made of peripheral blood. The receptors come from a man between 65 and 85 years old with acute or convalescent COVID-19.

The gene calls are TRBV15 and TRBJ2-3; D possibly corresponds to TRBD1 (6 bases). The V end was cut by 5 bases, the J end by 0 bases, with 15 bases between. CDR3 length: 16 residues. Per germline, CDR1 LNHNV and CDR2 YYDKDF (reference sequence). CDR3 sequence: CATSDGTLESTDTQYF. The DNA for the CDR3 is TGTGCCACCAGCGACGGGACACTCGAAAGCACAGATACGCAGTATTTT.

V is TRBV29-1 and J is TRBJ1-1; D may be TRBD1 (5 bases). The CDR3 covers 13 residues. Trimming pared 7 bases from V and 4 bases from J, leaving 16 bases between. From germline, CDR1 is SQVTM and CDR2 ANQGSEA. CDR3 protein: CSGSQGQLTEAFF. In nucleotides, the CDR3 is TGCAGCGGTTCACAAGGACAACTCACTGAAGCTTTCTTT.

The CDR3 sequence is CSASQSGGGYTF. CDR3 bases: TGCAGTGCTAGTCAGTCAGGGGGCGGCTACACCTTC. The chain recombines TRBV20-1 with TRBJ1-2; 8 bases fit TRBD1. The CDR3 loop spans 12 amino acids. The J segment lost 8 bases and the V segment lost 3 bases, leaving 5 bases of the junction unmatched. CDR1 and CDR2 (germline): DFQATT, SNEGSKA (reference sequence).

A single count supports this clone. J is TRBJ2-7 and V is TRBV19; 9 bases align to TRBD1. Losses at the gene ends were 3 bases for V and 2 bases for J; bases not matched to a gene: 5. This CDR3 region has 15 residues. Germline V gives CDR1 LNHDA, CDR2 SQIVND (reference sequence). The CDR3 coding sequence is TGTGCCAGTAGTATCTCGGGACAGGGCGCCTACGAGCAGTACTTC. Translating it yields CASSISGQGAYEQYF. The full variable domain, with the rest looked up from reference TRBV19 and TRBJ2-7, is DGGITQSPKYLFRKEGQNVTLSCEQNLNHDAMYWYRQDPGQGLRLIYYSQIVNDFQKGDIAEGYSVSREKKESFPLTVTSAQKNPTAFYLCASSISGQGAYEQYFGPGTRLTVT.

The chain links TRBV7-9 to TRBJ2-4, with D perhaps TRBD1 (5 bases). CDR1 and CDR2 from the germline V gene are SEHNR and FQNEAQ (reference sequence). Trimming shortened V by 1 base and J by 3 bases, and 13 bases separated the two germline ends. This CDR3 is built from 16 residues. The chain's CDR3 is CASSLGAGIGKNIQYF. The CDR3 nucleotides read TGTGCCAGCAGCTTAGGGGCAGGGATAGGCAAAAACATTCAGTACTTC.

By share of the sample, this clone is medium-sized. The chain employs TRBV2 and TRBJ1-5; no firm D call. V lost 10 bases and J lost 6, with 10 bases in between. The CDR3 is 11 residues long. The germline V gene has CDR1 SNHLY and CDR2 FYNNEI. The CDR3 bases are TGTGCCACGCGGGTCACTCAGCCCCAGCATTTT. It is translated as CATRVTQPQHF. Filled out from reference TRBV2 and TRBJ1-5, the complete variable domain reads EPEVTQTPSHQVTQMGQEVILRCVPISNHLYFYWYRQILGQKVEFLVSFYNNEISEKSEIFDDQFSVERPDGSNFTLKIRSTKLEDSAMYFCATRVTQPQHFGDGTRLSIL.

This clone was observed a single time. The chain couples TRBV9 to TRBJ2-6, with 12 nucleotides matching TRBD1. The germline CDR1 and CDR2 sequences are SGDLS and YYNGEE. CDR3 length: 18 amino acids. V was pared by 0 bases and J by 1 base, with 2 bases of the junction left unmatched. The CDR3 DNA sequence: TGTGCCAGCAGCGTAGGGGACAGGGGGCAGTCTGGGGCCAACGTCCTGACTTTC. Its protein product is CASSVGDRGQSGANVLTF. Full variable domain (missing parts from reference TRBV9 and TRBJ2-6): DSGVTQTPKHLITATGQRVTLRCSPRSGDLSVYWYQQSLDQGLQFLIQYYNGEERAKGNILERFSAQQFPDLHSELNLSSLELGDSALYFCASSVGDRGQSGANVLTFGAGSRLTVL.

The rearrangement joins TRBV7-3 to TRBJ2-1; 7 bases line up with TRBD2. The CDR3 sequence is 15 residues long. Germline loops: CDR1 SGHTA, CDR2 FQGTGA. V trimming: 5 bases; J trimming: 5 bases; junction bases outside the gene matches: 9. The CDR3 DNA reads as TGTGCCAGCAGCCCGACGGTGACTAGCCACAATGAGCAGTTCTTC. It is translated as CASSPTVTSHNEQFF.

This clone has a single count. V and J are TRBV9 and TRBJ2-5, with 8 bases aligning to TRBD2. This CDR3 is 15 amino acids long. With 5 bases clipped from V and 5 bases from J, the junction kept 11 bases outside the gene matches. Germline values: CDR1 SGDLS, CDR2 YYNGEE. The CDR3 DNA follows: TGTGCCAGCAGTCCTATAAGCGGGAGAGGGGAGACCCAGTACTTC. This sequence encodes CASSPISGRGETQYF. The complete variable domain, with remaining parts taken from reference TRBV9 and TRBJ2-5, reads DSGVTQTPKHLITATGQRVTLRCSPRSGDLSVYWYQQSLDQGLQFLIQYYNGEERAKGNILERFSAQQFPDLHSELNLSSLELGDSALYFCASSPISGRGETQYFGPGTRLLVL.

The V call is TRBV5-1, the J call TRBJ1-2, with 10 positions matching TRBD1. The V segment lost 3 bases and the J segment 6 bases; nucleotides outside the gene matches: 5. The CDR3 consists of 14 residues. Germline loops: CDR1 SGHRS, CDR2 YFSETQ. CDR3 amino acids: CASSSQTGGNGYTF. The DNA for the CDR3 is TGCGCCAGCAGCTCCCAGACAGGGGGCAATGGCTACACCTTC.